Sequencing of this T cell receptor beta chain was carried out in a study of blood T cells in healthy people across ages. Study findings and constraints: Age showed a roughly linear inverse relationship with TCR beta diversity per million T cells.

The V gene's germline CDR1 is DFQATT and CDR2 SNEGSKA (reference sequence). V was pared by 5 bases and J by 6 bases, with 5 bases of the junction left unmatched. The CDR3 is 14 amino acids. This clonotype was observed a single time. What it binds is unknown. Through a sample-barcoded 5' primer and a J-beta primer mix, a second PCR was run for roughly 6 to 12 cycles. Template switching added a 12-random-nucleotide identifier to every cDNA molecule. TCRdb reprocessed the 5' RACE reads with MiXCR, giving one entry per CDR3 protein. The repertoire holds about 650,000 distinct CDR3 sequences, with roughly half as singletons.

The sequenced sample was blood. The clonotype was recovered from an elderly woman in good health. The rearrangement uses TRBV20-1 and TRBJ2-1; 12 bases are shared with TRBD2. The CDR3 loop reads CSAFGLAGRNEQFF. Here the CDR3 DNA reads TGCAGTGCTTTTGGACTAGCGGGACGCAATGAGCAGTTCTTC.